Below are 26 T cell receptor beta chains sequenced from a single sample in a study of T cell responses to AZD1222 COVID-19 vaccine. Generated by immunoSEQ multiplex PCR, the TCRdb table keeps only in-frame clones and is missing some. Here the sample spans about 180,000 clones, approximately 90% being singletons. The sequenced sample was peripheral blood, obtained 28 days after the second AZD1222 dose. These receptors originate from an adult who received the AZD1222 COVID-19 vaccine.

V usage is TRBV28 and J usage is TRBJ2-5; 12 bases align to TRBD1. This CDR3 has 17 amino acids. With 3 bases clipped from V and 2 bases from J, the junction kept 7 bases outside the gene matches. The germline V gene has CDR1 MDHEN and CDR2 SYDVKM. The CDR3 DNA is TGTGCCAGCAGTTTGGACCGGGACAGGGGGCGACAAGAGACCCAGTACTTC. The encoded protein is CASSLDRDRGRQETQYF.

The V and J genes are TRBV18 and TRBJ2-6; a possible D gene is TRBD1 (6 bases). CDR3 length equals 15 residues. V was cut by 3 bases and J by 7 bases, with 13 bases left in between. CDR1 and CDR2 (germline): KGHSH, LQKENI. The CDR3 is CASSPSGDPANVLTF. DNA of the CDR3: TGTGCCAGCTCACCGTCAGGGGACCCCGCCAACGTCCTGACTTTC.

The gene calls are TRBV5-6 and TRBJ2-4, with TRBD1 as a possible D gene (6 bases). This CDR3 region has 16 residues. The ends were cut back, 6 bases at V and 0 bases at J, with 16 bases in the middle. Germline-derived CDR1 and CDR2 are SGHDT and YYEEEE. The chain's CDR3 is CASTRPDRLAKNIQYF. CDR3 coding DNA: TGTGCCAGCACCCGACCGGACAGACTAGCCAAAAACATTCAGTACTTC.

V is TRBV18 and J is TRBJ1-3; D gene ambiguous. The germline V and J ends were trimmed by 3 bases and 4 bases, with 13 bases remaining between them. This CDR3 has 15 residues. Germline assignment: CDR1 KGHSH and CDR2 LQKENI. CDR3 DNA: TGTGCCAGCTCACCCAGAGTTATAGAAGGAAACACCATATATTTT. Encoded protein: CASSPRVIEGNTIYF.

This clone has only a few counts. The chain couples TRBV7-9 to TRBJ2-7, with D perhaps TRBD1 (5 bases). This CDR3 is 14 amino acids long. Germline CDR1 SEHNR, CDR2 FQNEAQ (reference sequence). The germline V and J ends were trimmed by 3 bases and 2 bases, with 11 bases remaining between them. This CDR3 reads CASSFDRTTYEQYF. CDR3 nucleotide sequence: TGTGCCAGCAGCTTTGACAGAACAACCTACGAGCAGTACTTC.

J is TRBJ2-3 and V is TRBV5-6; perhaps TRBD1 as D (5 bases). This CDR3 comprises 16 residues. The V gene lost 3 bases and the J gene lost 0 bases, with 14 bases spanning the gap. Germline CDR1 SGHDT, CDR2 YYEEEE. In nucleotides, the CDR3 is TGTGCCAGCAGCTCTGCTCGGACACCGAGCACAGATACGCAGTATTTT. Its translation is CASSSARTPSTDTQYF.

CDR3 sequence reads: CASSNTDRGNTYGYTF. As DNA, the CDR3 is TGTGCCAGCAGCAATACGGACAGGGGAAACACCTATGGCTACACCTTC. The chain joins TRBV9 to TRBJ1-2; TRBD1 matches 9 bases. CDR3 length: 16 residues. Trimming cost V 4 bases and J 4 bases; bases outside gene matches: 11. CDR1 is SGDLS and CDR2 is YYNGEE in the germline V gene.

The chain combines TRBV6-2 or TRBV6-3 with TRBJ1-1, with D hard to call. The germline V gene encodes CDR1 MNHEY and CDR2 SVGEGT. Trimming shortened V by 2 bases and J by 1 base, and 8 bases separated the two germline ends. The CDR3 has 14 amino acids. CDR3 region: CASSYAAGNTEAFF. In DNA, the CDR3 is TGTGCCAGCAGTTACGCTGCGGGGAACACTGAAGCTTTCTTT.

The chain uses TRBV18 and TRBJ2-1; TRBD2 matches at 9 bases. The germline V gene has CDR1 KGHSH and CDR2 LQKENI. The CDR3 has 15 residues. V shed 5 bases, J shed 1 base, and the junction held 3 bases outside the gene matches. This chain's CDR3 is CASSVSGSSYNEQFF. In DNA form, the CDR3 reads TGTGCCAGCTCAGTTAGCGGGAGTTCCTACAATGAGCAGTTCTTC.

The chain links TRBV27 to TRBJ1-2; D is unclear. This CDR3 is 14 amino acids long. V lost 6 bases, J lost 0 bases, and 11 bases lay in between. Looked up from germline, CDR1 is MNHEY and CDR2 is SMNVEV (reference sequence). CDR3 bases: TGTGCCAGCAGATCTTCTGGGGCTAACTATGGCTACACCTTC. It encodes CASRSSGANYGYTF.

The chain is built from TRBV9 and TRBJ2-2, with D possibly called TRBD1 or TRBD2 (7 bases each). In germline, CDR1 is SGDLS, CDR2 YYNGEE. This CDR3 is 14 amino acids long. V was clipped by 2 bases and J by 5 bases, with 10 bases between them. The DNA of the CDR3 is TGTGCCAGCAGCGTTCAGGGGGGGACCGGGGAGCTGTTTTTT. The encoded protein is CASSVQGGTGELFF.

The chain carries TRBV7-9 and TRBJ2-2; 7 nucleotides match TRBD1. The V gene's germline CDR1 is SEHNR and CDR2 FQNEAQ (reference sequence). The CDR3 has 15 amino acids. V was pared by 3 bases and J by 0 bases, with 1 base of the junction left unmatched. The CDR3 loop is CASSLGTANTGELFF. The DNA of the CDR3 is TGTGCCAGCAGCTTGGGGACAGCGAACACCGGGGAGCTGTTTTTT.

This clone was picked up a small number of times. The rearrangement links TRBV27 to TRBJ2-7; 8 nucleotides align to TRBD2. V was clipped by 5 bases and J by 2 bases; unmatched bases: 2. CDR1 is MNHEY and CDR2 is SMNVEV in the germline V gene (reference sequence). The length of the CDR3 is 13 residues. CDR3 in amino acids: CASSAGGPYEQYF. The CDR3 region has the DNA TGTGCCAGCAGTGCGGGAGGACCCTACGAGCAGTACTTC.

The J gene is TRBJ2-1, the V gene TRBV7-3; tentatively, D is TRBD2 (6 bases). From germline, CDR1 is SGHTA and CDR2 FQGTGA. V was clipped by 2 bases and J by 5 bases, with 10 bases between them. The CDR3 sequence is 14 residues long. DNA for the CDR3: TGTGCCAGCAGCTTATACGGGGGAAACAATGAGCAGTTCTTC. Amino acids: CASSLYGGNNEQFF.

V is TRBV9 and J is TRBJ2-7; D call uncertain. Germline CDR1 is SGDLS and CDR2 is YYNGEE. V shed 1 base and J shed 6 bases, with 14 bases lying between them. This CDR3 has 14 amino acids. The CDR3 DNA follows: TGTGCCAGCAGCGTATCCTCTGGGCGAGGCGAGCAGTACTTC. Protein product: CASSVSSGRGEQYF.

The chain recombines TRBV3-1 (or the pseudogene TRBV3-2) with TRBJ2-1; 9 nucleotides line up with TRBD2. The germline CDR1 and CDR2 sequences are LGHDT and YNNKEL (reference sequence). After removal of 3 bases from V and 4 bases from J, the junction contained 4 bases not matched to a gene. The CDR3 totals 15 residues. The CDR3 sequence: CASSQVSGSYNEQFF. In DNA, the CDR3 is TGTGCCAGCAGCCAGGTTAGCGGGAGTTACAATGAGCAGTTCTTC.

The chain links TRBV5-1 to TRBJ2-3; 10 positions match TRBD2. J lost 3 bases, V lost 3 bases, and 4 bases had no gene match. Germline loops: CDR1 SGHRS, CDR2 YFSETQ. The length of the CDR3 is 15 residues. CDR3 residues: CASSYTSGNTDTQYF. Written as DNA, the CDR3 is TGCGCCAGCAGCTATACTAGCGGGAATACAGATACGCAGTATTTT.

The chain has TRBV28 and TRBJ1-2, with a tentative D call TRBD1 (6 bases). This CDR3 spans 13 amino acids. The V and J ends lost 5 bases and 7 bases respectively, with 14 bases between them. Germline-derived CDR1 and CDR2 are MDHEN and SYDVKM. The CDR3 DNA reads TGTGCCAGCAGTCCCCAGGGGTCGTTTGGCTACACCTTC. It encodes CASSPQGSFGYTF.

The rearrangement joins TRBV5-4 to TRBJ1-4, with D uncertain. The CDR3 is 14 residues long. Germline-derived CDR1 and CDR2 are SGHNT and YYREEE (reference sequence). Trimming pared 0 bases from V and 0 bases from J, leaving 3 bases between. The CDR3 spells CASSLEATNEKLFF. The CDR3 DNA reads as TGTGCCAGCAGCTTGGAGGCAACTAATGAAAAACTGTTTTTT.

The gene calls are TRBV30 and TRBJ2-7; D may be TRBD1 (5 bases). The V end was cut by 4 bases, the J end by 2 bases, with 6 bases between. The CDR3 totals 11 residues. Germline loops: CDR1 GTSNPN, CDR2 SVGIG (reference sequence). The CDR3 here is CAWTTAYEQYF. The CDR3, as DNA: TGTGCCTGGACGACAGCCTACGAGCAGTACTTC.

The V gene is TRBV5-1, the J gene TRBJ1-1; maybe TRBD1 (5 bases). Germline V gene lookup returns CDR1 SGHRS and CDR2 YFSETQ. The V and J ends lost 4 bases and 0 bases respectively, with 10 bases between them. This CDR3 has 14 residues. Here the CDR3 reads CASSRGRMNTEAFF. The CDR3 DNA reads TGCGCCAGCAGCAGGGGACGGATGAACACTGAAGCTTTCTTT.

This clone appeared a few times. The chain couples TRBV14 to TRBJ2-7; TRBD2 matches at 12 bases. V dropped 4 bases and J dropped 4; count of bases not matched to a gene: 5. In germline, CDR1 is SGHDN, CDR2 FVKESK. This CDR3 region has 15 residues. For the CDR3, the DNA is TGTGCCAGCAGCCTGACTAGCGGGAGCTGGTACGAGCAGTACTTC. It encodes CASSLTSGSWYEQYF.

The J gene is TRBJ2-3, the V gene TRBV7-3; tentatively, D is TRBD2 (6 bases). V was clipped by 5 bases and J by 0 bases, with 12 bases between them. The CDR3 is made up of 15 amino acids. Germline V gene sequence: CDR1 SGHTA, CDR2 FQGTGA. The CDR3 region has the DNA TGTGCCAGCAGCGCCTACGGGGGAAGCACAGATACGCAGTATTTT. Its protein is CASSAYGGSTDTQYF.

The rearrangement links TRBV3-1 (or the pseudogene TRBV3-2) to TRBJ1-2, with D possibly matching TRBD1 (6 bases). V was clipped by 5 bases and J by 7 bases, with 14 bases between them. Germline V lookup: CDR1 LGHDT, CDR2 YNNKEL (reference sequence). This CDR3 region has 13 residues. The CDR3 spells CASSLQGQSGYTF. The CDR3 region has the DNA TGTGCCAGCAGCTTACAGGGCCAATCTGGCTACACCTTC.

The J gene is TRBJ2-7, the V gene TRBV5-5; TRBD2 matches 15 bases. Per the germline V gene, CDR1 is SGHKS and CDR2 is YYEKEE (reference sequence). The J segment lost 6 bases and the V segment lost 2 bases, leaving 9 bases of the junction unmatched. The CDR3 runs to 17 residues. This CDR3 is CASSFYLGLAGGTEQYF. The CDR3 coding sequence is TGTGCCAGCAGCTTCTACCTGGGACTAGCGGGAGGAACCGAGCAGTACTTC.

The CDR3 spells CSVERSGGETQYF. DNA of the CDR3: TGCAGCGTTGAAAGGTCAGGGGGGGAGACCCAGTACTTC. The V gene is TRBV29-1, the J gene TRBJ2-5; TRBD1 might be the D (7 bases). Trimming left V 2 bases short and J 5 bases short, with 12 bases between. The CDR3 runs 13 residues. The germline V gene has CDR1 SQVTM and CDR2 ANQGSEA.